The 14 T cell receptor beta chains below all came from one sample that was sequenced in a study of T cells in Graves' hyperthyroidism and ophthalmopathy. Amplification yielded TCR beta CDR3 regions, with RNA transcripts as the source. Researchers ran a first-round RT-PCR on the TCR CDR3 using the HTBI primer set. TCRdb fed the multiplex PCR reads into MiXCR, producing one record per CDR3 protein. The data contain nearly 750,000 distinct CDR3 sequences, roughly a third of them seen just once; the ten biggest clones take up roughly 30%. The specimen was blood. Receptor source: a middle-aged woman with Graves' hyperthyroidism.

About this clonotype itself: A read error is likely, as this CDR3 ends without the conserved phenylalanine or tryptophan. The DNA is left out, because the CDR3 cannot be placed on it with certainty; the CDR3 is given as TCRdb lists it. The gene calls are TRBV2 and TRBJ1-3; the table assigns TRBD1, which was not confirmed against the DNA. The CDR3 is 11 residues long, counting both termini. CDR1 and CDR2 from the germline V gene are SNHLY and FYNNEI. The CDR3 region is CASSESVSGVT.

The rearrangement joins TRBV29-1 to TRBJ2-3; 10 bases agree with TRBD2. V lost 8 bases to trimming and J lost 6 bases; unmatched junction nucleotides: 11. Per germline, CDR1 SQVTM and CDR2 ANQGSEA. This CDR3 region has 14 residues. CDR3 sequence reads: CSSRAGGPLDTQYF. The CDR3 nucleotides read TGCAGCTCAAGAGCGGGGGGGCCATTGGATACGCAGTATTTT.

This clonotype occurred a few times. This chain connects TRBV6-2 or TRBV6-3 to TRBJ1-1, with D unresolved. The V end was cut by 0 bases, the J end by 8 bases, with 13 bases between. The CDR3 runs to 14 residues. Germline loops: CDR1 MNHEY, CDR2 SVGEGT. CDR3 nucleotides: TGTGCCAGCAGTTACTCCCAAGCGGTTGGGGAAGCTTTCTTT. Translated: CASSYSQAVGEAFF.

This sequence joins TRBV7-3 and TRBJ2-7; possible D gene TRBD1, 6 bases. The CDR3 totals 14 residues. V shed 6 bases and J shed 3 bases, with 15 bases lying between them. CDR1 and CDR2 (germline): SGHTA, FQGTGA. In DNA form, the CDR3 reads TGTGCCAGCAGACTAAACAGGGAGATCTACGAGCAGTACTTC. Its translation: CASRLNREIYEQYF.

The sample holds many counts of this clonotype. A read error is possible here, since a much larger clone lies one base away. V and J are TRBV15 and TRBJ1-1, with a tentative D call TRBD1 (5 bases). Trimming took 2 bases from V and 1 from J, leaving 5 bases between them. Germline lookup yields CDR1 LNHNV and CDR2 YYDKDF (reference sequence). The CDR3 sequence is 13 residues long. This CDR3 is CATSRTGNTEAFF. CDR3 DNA: TGTGCCACCAGCAGAACAGGGAACACTGAAGCTTTCTTT.

The gene calls are TRBV20-1 and TRBJ2-3, with a weak D call TRBD2 (6 bases). This CDR3 has 12 residues. Trimming took off 0 bases at V and 6 bases at J, with 7 bases between the two ends. Germline loops: CDR1 DFQATT, CDR2 SNEGSKA (reference sequence). The CDR3 reads CSARDGRDTQYF. CDR3 nucleotides: TGCAGTGCTAGAGATGGGAGGGATACGCAGTATTTT.

Regarding this clonotype: One base away lies a much larger clone, so this may be a sequencing read error. The chain recombines TRBV6-5 with TRBJ1-5; maybe TRBD1 (5 bases). The CDR3 has 16 residues. CDR1 is MNHEY and CDR2 is SVGAGI in the germline V gene. V dropped 7 bases and J dropped 1 base, with 17 bases sitting between them. Written as DNA, the CDR3 is TGTGCCAGCACCGACACGGACAAATCGAGCAATCAGCCCCAGCATTTT. Residues: CASTDTDKSSNQPQHF.

This clonotype appeared a few times. The chain carries TRBV28 and TRBJ1-5, with TRBD1 identical over 10 bases. J was trimmed by 5 bases and V by 8 bases; bases with no gene match: 9. This CDR3 spans 15 amino acids. Germline lookup yields CDR1 MDHEN and CDR2 SYDVKM. In DNA form, the CDR3 reads TGTGCCAGCGCAGGATCCGGGACAGGGGATCAGCCCCAGCATTTT. Amino acids: CASAGSGTGDQPQHF. The whole variable domain, remainder taken from reference TRBV28 and TRBJ1-5, is DVKVTQSSRYLVKRTGEKVFLECVQDMDHENMFWYRQDPGLGLRLIYFSYDVKMKEKGDIPEGYSVSREKKERFSLILESASTNQTSMYLCASAGSGTGDQPQHFGDGTRLSIL.

This clonotype was seen ten or more times. V gene TRBV14 combines with J gene TRBJ1-3, with D hard to call. The V gene's germline CDR1 is SGHDN and CDR2 FVKESK. The V end lost 3 bases, the J end lost 0 bases, and 3 bases lay between the germline ends. The CDR3 runs to 13 residues. The CDR3 sequence: CASSQVSGNTIYF. CDR3 DNA sequence: TGTGCCAGCAGCCAGGTCTCTGGAAACACCATATATTTT.

The rearrangement links TRBV5-6 to TRBJ2-7; D ambiguous. V lost 4 bases to trimming and J lost 2 bases, with 16 bases between them. The CDR3 has 15 residues. CDR1 and CDR2 from the germline V gene are SGHDT and YYEEEE. For the CDR3, the DNA is TGTGCCAGCAGCCTCTCCAGTCGTCTGCCCTACGAGCAGTACTTC. Its translation: CASSLSSRLPYEQYF.

Concerning this clonotype itself: A much larger clone is a single base away; this may be a read error. The V gene is TRBV20-1, the J gene TRBJ1-5; 12 bases map to TRBD1. There are 14 residues in the CDR3. The V and J ends lost 1 base and 7 bases, in that order; junction bases with no gene match: 2. Per germline, CDR1 DFQATT and CDR2 SNEGSKA (reference sequence). This CDR3 is CSARGGTGGQPQHF. In DNA, the CDR3 is TGCAGTGCTAGAGGAGGGACAGGGGGCCAGCCCCAGCATTTT.

A remark on this clonotype: Given a much more abundant clone one base away, this may be a read error. This chain uses TRBV7-9 with TRBJ2-5; D is unresolved. The CDR3 is made up of 12 amino acids. Looked up from germline, CDR1 is SEHNR and CDR2 is FQNEAQ (reference sequence). CDR3 protein: CASSFRTETQHF. The CDR3 DNA follows: TGTGCCAGCAGCTTCCGAACAGAGACCCAGCACTTC.

The V and J genes are TRBV7-6 and TRBJ2-2; no firm D call. Between the trimmed V and J ends, which lost 5 bases and 1 base, there was a span of 17 bases. The CDR3 runs to 17 residues. Germline CDR1 is SGHVS and CDR2 is FNYEAQ. The CDR3 protein is CASSLRVAGLNTGELFF. The CDR3 bases are TGTGCCAGCAGCCTTAGGGTCGCAGGTTTGAACACCGGGGAGCTGTTTTTT.

This clonotype has a count of ten or more. V gene TRBV6-5 combines with J gene TRBJ2-2, with a tentative D call TRBD2 (5 bases). Trimming pared 8 bases from V and 1 base from J, leaving 5 bases between. This CDR3 has 12 residues. Germline V gene data show CDR1 as MNHEY and CDR2 as SVGAGI. CDR3 sequence (DNA): TGTGCCAGCGGGAGGAACACCGGGGAGCTGTTTTTT. Its protein is CASGRNTGELFF.